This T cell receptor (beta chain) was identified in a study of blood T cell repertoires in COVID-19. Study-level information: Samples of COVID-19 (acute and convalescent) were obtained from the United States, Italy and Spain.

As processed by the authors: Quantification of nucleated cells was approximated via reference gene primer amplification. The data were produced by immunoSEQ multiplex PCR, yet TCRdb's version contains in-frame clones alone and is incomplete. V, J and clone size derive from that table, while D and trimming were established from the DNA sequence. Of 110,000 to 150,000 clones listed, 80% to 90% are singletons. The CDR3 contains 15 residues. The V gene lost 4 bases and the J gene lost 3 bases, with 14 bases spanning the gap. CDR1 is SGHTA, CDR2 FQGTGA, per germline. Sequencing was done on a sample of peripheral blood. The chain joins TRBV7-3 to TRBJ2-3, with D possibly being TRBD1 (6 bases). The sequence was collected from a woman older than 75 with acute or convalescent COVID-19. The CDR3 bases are TGTGCCAGCAGCTCCGGGACATATCCTACAGATACGCAGTATTTT. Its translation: CASSSGTYPTDTQYF.